This passage covers 10 T cell receptor beta chains from one sample sequenced in a study of cytomegalovirus exposure and HLA in healthy donors. With 60 Vbeta and 13 Jbeta primers, the PCR was carried out. Using immunoSEQ multiplex PCR, the repertoire was profiled, and TCRdb retains in-frame clones only, with some absent. The sample has 100,000 to 150,000 clones; just under 80% are singletons. Input material: PBMCs. These receptor sequences come from a woman aged 40 to 50 in good health and CMV-seronegative.

The rearrangement joins TRBV5-1 to TRBJ2-1, with TRBD1 matching over 7 bases. J was trimmed by 8 bases and V by 0 bases; bases with no gene match: 8. Germline loops: CDR1 SGHRS, CDR2 YFSETQ. This CDR3 is built from 15 residues. The CDR3 DNA reads as TGCGCCAGCAGCTTGGCTGTGACAGGGATCGATGAGCAGTTCTTC. Encoded protein: CASSLAVTGIDEQFF.

The CDR3 DNA follows: TGTGCCAGCAGCTTAGTACTAGCCAATGAGCAGTTCTTC. This codes for CASSLVLANEQFF. The chain recombines TRBV11-1 with TRBJ2-1; D possibly corresponds to TRBD2 (6 bases). Trimming pared 1 base from V and 6 bases from J, leaving 7 bases between. Germline V lookup: CDR1 SGHAT, CDR2 FQDESV (reference sequence). The CDR3 totals 13 residues.

This chain uses TRBV6-6 with TRBJ2-1, with 8 bases that match TRBD2. The CDR3 is made up of 11 amino acids. Unmatched junction bases numbered 4, after V lost 11 bases and J lost 7 bases. The germline gives CDR1 MNHNY, CDR2 SVGAGI (reference sequence). Here the CDR3 DNA reads TGTGCCGTCCAGCGGGGGAATGAGCAGTTCTTC. Protein sequence: CAVQRGNEQFF.

The chain combines TRBV10-3 with TRBJ2-1, with 11 bases fitting TRBD2. The CDR3 is 15 residues long. V trimming: 3 bases; J trimming: 8 bases; junction bases outside the gene matches: 6. Germline loops: CDR1 ENHRY, CDR2 SYGVKD. CDR3 DNA: TGTGCCATCAGTGAACTAGCGGGAGTATTGTATGAGCAGTTCTTC. It specifies CAISELAGVLYEQFF.

This clone was observed a handful of times. The chain has TRBV14 and TRBJ1-1, with a weak D call TRBD1 (6 bases). Looked up from germline, CDR1 is SGHDN and CDR2 is FVKESK. V shed 5 bases and J shed 8 bases, with 15 bases lying between them. CDR3 length equals 13 residues. The CDR3: CASSFRRGGEAFF. CDR3 DNA: TGTGCCAGCAGCTTCCGGCGAGGGGGAGAAGCTTTCTTT.

This chain connects TRBV6-6 to TRBJ2-4, with D possibly being TRBD2 (5 bases). Trimming removed 8 bases at V and 5 bases at J, with 10 bases between. The CDR3 extends over 12 amino acids. Germline loops: CDR1 MNHNY, CDR2 SVGAGI (reference sequence). This CDR3 reads CASRERENIQYF. The CDR3 DNA sequence: TGTGCCAGCCGGGAACGCGAAAACATTCAGTACTTC.

The rearrangement uses TRBV11-2 and TRBJ2-3; 12 nucleotides match TRBD2. J was trimmed by 0 bases and V by 5 bases; bases with no gene match: 0. There are 15 residues in the CDR3. CDR1 is SGHAT, CDR2 FQNNGV, per germline. This CDR3 reads CASSGLAGSTDTQYF. In DNA form, the CDR3 reads TGTGCCAGCAGCGGACTAGCGGGAAGCACAGATACGCAGTATTTT.

A single count supports this clone. The rearrangement joins TRBV4-2 to TRBJ1-5; the D is unclear. V lost 6 bases to trimming and J lost 2 bases, with 8 bases between them. CDR1 and CDR2 from the germline V gene are LGHNA and YNFKEQ. This CDR3 comprises 13 residues. CDR3 DNA sequence: TGTGCCAGCAGTCGGGAGGGCAATCAGCCCCAGCATTTT. Residues: CASSREGNQPQHF.

V gene TRBV28 combines with J gene TRBJ1-2; possible D gene TRBD1, 5 bases. Deletions cut 7 bases from V and 3 bases from J, with 12 bases between. CDR3 length equals 13 residues. CDR1 is MDHEN, CDR2 SYDVKM, per germline. The CDR3, as DNA: TGTGCCAGCACCCGGACACCAGACTATGGCTACACCTTC. Protein: CASTRTPDYGYTF.

V is TRBV28 and J is TRBJ1-1, with TRBD1 matching 11 bases. CDR1 and CDR2 (germline): MDHEN, SYDVKM. V shed 6 bases and J 5 bases; nucleotides not matched to a gene: 11. This CDR3 is 16 amino acids long. CDR3 DNA: TGTGCCAGCAGAACACTTCCGGGACAGGGGGTTACTGAAGCTTTCTTT. Protein product: CASRTLPGQGVTEAFF.